The TCR beta chain under discussion was sequenced for a study of T cell changes during pregnancy in multiple sclerosis. This clone was seen once. Other DNA sequences in the sample encode the same CDR3. Trimming took off 0 bases at V and 0 bases at J, with 13 bases between the two ends. Per germline, CDR1 SGHRS and CDR2 YFSETQ. This CDR3 has 17 residues. Generated by immunoSEQ multiplex PCR, the TCRdb table keeps only in-frame clones and is missing some. The table has 40,000 to 55,000 clones, over 85% seen once. This TCR derives from a female donor with multiple sclerosis, enrolled in a pregnancy study. The starting material was CD4+ T cells from peripheral blood mononuclear cells, obtained before pregnancy. The rearrangement joins TRBV5-1 to TRBJ1-5; D remains ambiguous. The CDR3 sequence: CASSLGAGTHSNQPQHF. CDR3 DNA sequence: TGCGCCAGCAGCTTGGGCGCGGGAACCCATAGCAATCAGCCCCAGCATTTT.